This entry lists 4 T cell receptor beta chains sequenced from one sample in a study of T cells in Graves' hyperthyroidism and ophthalmopathy. RNA transcripts yielded amplified TCR beta CDR3 regions. HTBI primers were employed in a first-round RT-PCR of the TCR CDR3. TCRdb reanalysed the multiplex PCR reads using MiXCR and keeps one entry per CDR3 protein. The profile covers roughly 510,000 distinct CDR3 sequences, with 46% appearing a single time and about 43% taken by the ten largest. The sequenced sample was peripheral blood or thyroid tissue (not recorded which). The receptors were gathered from an adult woman with Graves' disease, either hyperthyroidism or ophthalmopathy (not recorded which).

The J gene is TRBJ1-4, the V gene TRBV2; weak D call: TRBD1 (6 bases). V lost 4 bases, J lost 8 bases, and 17 bases lay in between. Germline V gene sequence: CDR1 SNHLY, CDR2 FYNNEI. The CDR3 loop spans 15 amino acids. Written as DNA, the CDR3 is TGTGCCAGCAGTGTGGGGACACGGGTCTACGAAAAACTGTTTTTT. Translating it yields CASSVGTRVYEKLFF.

The CDR3 loop reads CASSWPGAQETQYF. CDR3 DNA: TGTGCCAGCAGTTGGCCGGGGGCACAAGAGACCCAGTACTTC. This chain connects TRBV6-6 to TRBJ2-5, with D perhaps given as TRBD1 or TRBD2 (6 bases each). In germline, CDR1 is MNHNY, CDR2 SVGAGI (reference sequence). V lost 4 bases and J 2 bases, leaving 11 bases between the germline ends. The CDR3 extends over 14 amino acids.

This clonotype appeared a few times. The chain couples TRBV4-2 to TRBJ2-2; D uncertain. This CDR3 spans 14 amino acids. The V gene lost 4 bases and the J gene lost 3 bases, with 9 bases spanning the gap. Germline assignment: CDR1 LGHNA and CDR2 YNFKEQ. Here the CDR3 reads CASSPRPDTGELFF. CDR3 bases: TGTGCCAGCAGCCCCCGGCCTGACACCGGGGAGCTGTTTTTT.

This sequence joins TRBV12-3 or TRBV12-4 and TRBJ2-7, with D maybe TRBD2 (6 bases). The CDR3 contains 15 residues. V gave up 6 bases and J gave up 2 bases, with 17 bases separating them. CDR3 amino acids: CASSPAEGTPYEQYF. CDR3 DNA: TGTGCCAGCAGCCCCGCGGAAGGGACTCCCTACGAGCAGTACTTC.